A single sample gave rise to the 9 T cell receptor beta chains below, sequenced in a study of T cells in Graves' hyperthyroidism and ophthalmopathy. There were TCR beta CDR3 regions amplified from RNA transcripts. With the HTBI primer set, the TCR CDR3 went through a first round of RT-PCR. TCRdb used MiXCR to reprocess the multiplex PCR reads, holding one entry per CDR3 protein. Here the sample spans some 600,000 distinct CDR3 sequences, approximately 15% being singletons. Sequenced input: blood. The receptors come from a woman in her twenties or thirties with Graves' hyperthyroidism that later progressed to Graves' ophthalmopathy.

This clonotype was counted many times. The chain employs TRBV20-1 and TRBJ2-3; D is uncertain. The length of the CDR3 is 13 residues. Germline V gives CDR1 DFQATT, CDR2 SNEGSKA (reference sequence). The V and J ends lost 6 bases and 4 bases respectively, with 14 bases between them. The CDR3 DNA is TGCAGTGCCGAGGACGGAAGATCAGATACGCAGTATTTT. Protein product: CSAEDGRSDTQYF.

CDR3 bases: TGTGCCAGCAGCTTAGATCCGAACGGAGCCCTCTACGAGCAGTACTTC. It codes for CASSLDPNGALYEQYF. The J gene is TRBJ2-7, the V gene TRBV7-9; D unclear. Per the germline V gene, CDR1 is SEHNR and CDR2 is FQNEAQ (reference sequence). Trimming cost V 1 base and J 3 bases, with 16 bases left between them. The CDR3 has 16 amino acids.

This clonotype was observed at least ten times. V gene TRBV3-1 combines with J gene TRBJ1-1; D is unclear. Trimming left V 0 bases short and J 4 bases short, with 6 bases between. Looked up from germline, CDR1 is LGHDT and CDR2 is YNNKEL (reference sequence). The CDR3 covers 13 residues. The CDR3: CASSQEAGTEAFF. The CDR3, as DNA: TGTGCCAGCAGCCAAGAGGCGGGCACTGAAGCTTTCTTT.

At least ten counts were recorded for this clonotype. This chain connects TRBV6-1 to TRBJ2-1; no firm D call. Germline values: CDR1 MNHNS, CDR2 SASEGT. Trimming pared 4 bases from V and 0 bases from J, leaving 7 bases between. The CDR3 is made up of 14 amino acids. CDR3 amino acids: CASSGTTSYNEQFF. The DNA for the CDR3 is TGTGCCAGCAGTGGAACTACCTCCTACAATGAGCAGTTCTTC.

This clonotype was observed many times. DNA of the CDR3: TGTGCCAGCAGTGAAGCGGAGGGATCGAACAATCAGCCCCAGCATTTT. It yields the protein CASSEAEGSNNQPQHF. The chain joins TRBV6-1 to TRBJ1-5; D remains unclear. The germline V gene has CDR1 MNHNS and CDR2 SASEGT. The V end lost 0 bases, the J end lost 3 bases, and 12 bases lay between the germline ends. The CDR3 length is 16 residues.

The sample holds many counts of this clonotype. CDR3 DNA sequence: TGTGCCAGCAGCTTAGTTTCCAGCGGGAGCTCCTACAATGAGCAGTTCTTC. Translated: CASSLVSSGSSYNEQFF. This chain connects TRBV5-6 to TRBJ2-1; TRBD2 agrees at 8 bases. This CDR3 comprises 17 residues. With 2 bases clipped from V and 0 bases from J, the junction kept 7 bases outside the gene matches. The germline V gene has CDR1 SGHDT and CDR2 YYEEEE. The full variable domain, its missing parts supplied by reference TRBV5-6 and TRBJ2-1, is DAGVTQSPTHLIKTRGQQVTLRCSPKSGHDTVSWYQQALGQGPQFIFQYYEEEERQRGNFPDRFSGHQFPNYSSELNVNALLLGDSALYLCASSLVSSGSSYNEQFFGPGTRLTVL.

This clonotype was seen many times. The chain is built from TRBV7-6 and TRBJ2-7; 8 positions match TRBD2. The V gene's germline CDR1 is SGHVS and CDR2 FNYEAQ. The CDR3 loop spans 14 amino acids. Trimming removed 5 bases from V and 6 bases from J; junction bases left unmatched: 9. The chain's CDR3 is CASSAPGGASEQYF. CDR3 nucleotides: TGTGCCAGCAGCGCCCCGGGGGGGGCGAGCGAGCAGTACTTC.

This clonotype was detected ten times or more. This chain connects TRBV11-3 to TRBJ2-5; D ambiguous. V was shortened by 1 base and J by 7 bases, with 10 bases between the two germline ends. CDR3 length equals 13 residues. Germline CDR1 is SGHNT and CDR2 is YENEEA. The CDR3 region is CASSLVAEGTQYF. The CDR3 DNA follows: TGTGCCAGCAGCTTAGTTGCAGAAGGGACCCAGTACTTC.

This clonotype was counted at least ten times. The chain combines TRBV28 with TRBJ1-2, with D uncertain. Germline V CDR1 and CDR2: MDHEN, SYDVKM. The CDR3 is 12 amino acids. The V end lost 7 bases, the J end lost 4 bases, and 10 bases lay between the germline ends. Here the CDR3 reads CASNGLGYGYTF. Here the CDR3 DNA reads TGTGCCAGCAACGGGTTAGGCTATGGCTACACCTTC.